One and the same sample provided the 28 T cell receptor beta chains below, sequenced in a study of human T cells and chemical hapten exposure. TCRdb independently ran MiXCR on the RACE reads; one entry per CDR3 protein. The sample has approximately 80,000 distinct CDR3 sequences; 7% to 8% are singletons. As to time point: patch test 1, 2 weeks after DPC sensitization. Specified treatment: therapeutic diphenylcyclopropenone sensitization with weekly scalp DPC. The sample here was whole blood, taken in connection with sensitization to the hapten diphenylcyclopropenone (DPC). These receptors were obtained from a woman aged 30 to 39 with alopecia areata. Some clones in this sample may be carry-over from other donors' samples.

This clonotype was seen at least ten times. The gene calls are TRBV15 and TRBJ1-2; D might be TRBD1 (6 bases). CDR3 length: 15 amino acids. V lost 1 base and J 5 bases, leaving 14 bases between the germline ends. CDR1 LNHNV and CDR2 YYDKDF come from the germline V gene (reference sequence). This CDR3 reads CATSRGPTGQYGYTF. CDR3 nucleotide sequence: TGTGCCACCAGCAGAGGACCAACAGGGCAATATGGCTACACCTTC.

This clonotype was seen at least ten times. V is TRBV9 and J is TRBJ2-3; D tentatively reads TRBD1 or TRBD2 (5 bases each). Trimming removed 4 bases at V and 3 bases at J, with 15 bases between. The CDR3 extends over 15 amino acids. In germline, CDR1 is SGDLS, CDR2 YYNGEE. CDR3 loop: CASSPDGGGTDTQYF. CDR3 sequence (DNA): TGTGCCAGCAGCCCAGATGGGGGTGGGACAGATACGCAGTATTTT.

This clonotype was seen more than once but under ten times. The rearrangement joins TRBV5-1 to TRBJ1-5, with TRBD1 matching 7 bases. Germline loops: CDR1 SGHRS, CDR2 YFSETQ. The CDR3 length is 15 residues. V lost 0 bases, J lost 3 bases, and 3 bases stayed unmatched. The CDR3 bases are TGCGCCAGCAGCTTGGATACAGGGGACAATCAGCCCCAGCATTTT. This sequence encodes CASSLDTGDNQPQHF. The full variable domain, rest sourced from reference TRBV5-1 and TRBJ1-5, is KAGVTQTPRYLIKTRGQQVTLSCSPISGHRSVSWYQQTPGQGLQFLFEYFSETQRNKGNFPGRFSGRQFSNSRSEMNVSTLELGDSALYLCASSLDTGDNQPQHFGDGTRLSIL.

In its sample, this clonotype was seen many times. This chain connects TRBV5-1 to TRBJ1-1; D not certain. CDR3 length: 12 residues. Germline assignment: CDR1 SGHRS and CDR2 YFSETQ. The V gene lost 3 bases and the J gene lost 0 bases, with 3 bases spanning the gap. The CDR3 DNA follows: TGCGCCAGCAGCTATCTGAACACTGAAGCTTTCTTT. Residues: CASSYLNTEAFF.

This clonotype was counted ten times or more. This sequence joins TRBV30 and TRBJ2-2; D tentatively fits TRBD1 or TRBD2 (5 bases each). CDR1 is GTSNPN, CDR2 SVGIG, per germline (reference sequence). CDR3 length equals 15 residues. Trimming took 5 bases from V and 5 from J, leaving 18 bases between them. The CDR3 nucleotides read TGTGCCTGGGGTTGGGACGGCCGAGGAACCGGGGAGCTGTTTTTT. Amino acids: CAWGWDGRGTGELFF. The whole variable domain, filled in from reference TRBV30 and TRBJ2-2, reads SQTIHQWPATLVQPVGSPLSLECTVEGTSNPNLYWYRQAAGRGLQLLFYSVGIGQISSEVPQNLSASRPQDRQFILSSKKLLLSDSGFYLCAWGWDGRGTGELFFGEGSRLTVL.

This rearrangement joins TRBV6-5 to TRBJ2-7; no reliable D call. The CDR3 covers 14 residues. The V gene's germline CDR1 is MNHEY and CDR2 SVGAGI. V lost 1 base to trimming and J lost 3 bases, with 10 bases between them. The CDR3 loop is CASSYFASHYEQYF. CDR3 bases: TGTGCCAGCAGTTACTTCGCCTCCCACTACGAGCAGTACTTC.

The sample holds many counts of this clonotype. The J gene is TRBJ1-1, the V gene TRBV29-1; D ambiguous. This CDR3 comprises 10 residues. V lost 3 bases and J lost 5, with 4 bases in between. The germline V gene has CDR1 SQVTM and CDR2 ANQGSEA. The CDR3 protein is CSVDGTEAFF. CDR3 nucleotide sequence: TGCAGCGTTGACGGAACTGAAGCTTTCTTT.

V and J are TRBV5-4 and TRBJ2-3; D may correspond to TRBD1 or TRBD2 (5 bases each). Trimming removed 2 bases at V and 3 bases at J, with 16 bases between. The germline CDR1 and CDR2 sequences are SGHNT and YYREEE (reference sequence). The CDR3 loop spans 16 amino acids. The CDR3: CASSLPGPAGTDTQYF. The CDR3 bases are TGTGCCAGCAGCTTACCAGGGCCCGCGGGTACAGATACGCAGTATTTT.

This clonotype has a count of ten or more. The chain is built from TRBV6-4 and TRBJ2-7; TRBD1 agrees at 8 bases. Unmatched junction bases numbered 4, after V lost 6 bases and J lost 0 bases. CDR1 and CDR2 (germline): MRHNA, SNTAGT. The CDR3 is 14 residues long. The CDR3 region has the DNA TGTGCCAGCAGACGGACAGGGTCCTCCTACGAGCAGTACTTC. Protein sequence: CASRRTGSSYEQYF.

The rearrangement joins TRBV20-1 to TRBJ2-5; a possible D gene is TRBD2 (6 bases). CDR3 length equals 13 residues. The germline gives CDR1 DFQATT, CDR2 SNEGSKA (reference sequence). Between the trimmed V and J ends, which lost 4 bases and 0 bases, there was a span of 9 bases. CDR3 sequence: CSANGGDQETQYF. CDR3 nucleotides: TGCAGTGCTAACGGGGGTGACCAAGAGACCCAGTACTTC.

This clonotype was observed at least ten times. V is TRBV6-5 and J is TRBJ2-1; D may be TRBD2 (5 bases). The V end was cut by 0 bases, the J end by 15 bases, with 12 bases between. The CDR3 is made up of 12 amino acids. Germline values: CDR1 MNHEY, CDR2 SVGAGI. The CDR3 reads CASSYSGVFLFF. CDR3 nucleotide sequence: TGTGCCAGCAGTTACTCGGGAGTGTTTCTGTTCTTC.

This clonotype was picked up a small number of times. J is TRBJ2-1 and V is TRBV7-3; D gene ambiguous. Germline-derived CDR1 and CDR2 are SGHTA and FQGTGA. CDR3 size: 16 residues. With 2 bases removed from V and 3 bases from J, the gap between germline ends came to 14 bases. The CDR3: CASSLDALNRYNEQFF. In nucleotides, the CDR3 is TGTGCCAGCAGCTTAGATGCCCTGAACCGCTACAATGAGCAGTTCTTC.

This clonotype was counted many times. The rearrangement uses TRBV6-1 and TRBJ1-1; possible D gene TRBD1, 6 bases. V was pared by 5 bases and J by 1 base, with 17 bases between. In germline, CDR1 is MNHNS, CDR2 SASEGT. The CDR3 covers 16 residues. The CDR3 spells CASSPLQGPANTEAFF. CDR3 bases: TGTGCCAGCAGTCCATTACAGGGTCCAGCGAACACTGAAGCTTTCTTT.

This clonotype was seen ten or more times. This chain links TRBV12-3 or TRBV12-4 with TRBJ1-5; the match to TRBD1 covers 10 bases. The V and J ends lost 5 bases and 2 bases, in that order; junction bases with no gene match: 6. The CDR3 covers 16 residues. In nucleotides, the CDR3 is TGTGCCAGCAGTATCGGGACAGGGGTAGGCAATCAGCCCCAGCATTTT. It codes for CASSIGTGVGNQPQHF.

This clonotype was counted ten times or more. The gene calls are TRBV28 and TRBJ1-5, with 8 positions matching TRBD1. The CDR3 loop spans 15 amino acids. The germline V gene has CDR1 MDHEN and CDR2 SYDVKM. The trim removed 6 bases at V and 2 bases at J, leaving 6 bases unmatched. CDR3: CASRSPTGGNQPQHF. The CDR3 coding sequence is TGTGCCAGCAGGTCCCCGACAGGGGGCAATCAGCCCCAGCATTTT.

This clonotype has a handful of counts. The rearrangement uses TRBV13 and TRBJ1-2; D uncertain. Between the trimmed V and J ends, which lost 2 bases and 8 bases, there was a span of 9 bases. Per germline, CDR1 PRHDT and CDR2 FYEKMQ (reference sequence). This CDR3 contains 12 residues. CDR3 in amino acids: CASSLNSWGYTF. The CDR3, as DNA: TGTGCCAGCAGCTTAAACAGCTGGGGCTACACCTTC.

This clonotype was found a few times. The chain links TRBV7-3 to TRBJ1-1; unclear D gene. Germline loops: CDR1 SGHTA, CDR2 FQGTGA. This CDR3 spans 13 amino acids. The ends were cut back, 4 bases at V and 3 bases at J, with 9 bases in the middle. CDR3 amino acids: CASSSGIHTEAFF. In DNA, the CDR3 is TGTGCCAGCAGCTCAGGAATTCACACTGAAGCTTTCTTT.

This clonotype was seen more than once but under ten times. This chain links TRBV20-1 with TRBJ1-1; tentatively, D is TRBD1 (6 bases). Trimming cost V 0 bases and J 0 bases, with 14 bases left between them. Germline V gene data show CDR1 as DFQATT and CDR2 as SNEGSKA (reference sequence). The CDR3 has 16 amino acids. DNA of the CDR3: TGCAGTGCTAGAGAAGGCTCAGGGGCCTTGAACACTGAAGCTTTCTTT. This encodes CSAREGSGALNTEAFF.

In its sample, this clonotype was seen a few times. CDR3 in DNA: TGTGCCAGCAGCCCCAGACAGCCCTACGAGCAGTACTTC. Its protein is CASSPRQPYEQYF. V usage is TRBV11-1 and J usage is TRBJ2-7, with a weak D call TRBD1 (5 bases). Germline CDR1 is SGHAT and CDR2 is FQDESV (reference sequence). V lost 5 bases to trimming and J lost 2 bases, with 10 bases between them. The CDR3 runs 13 residues.

This clonotype has more than one count but fewer than ten. V and J are TRBV4-2 and TRBJ2-3; D is ambiguous. Germline lookup yields CDR1 LGHNA and CDR2 YNFKEQ. This CDR3 is built from 14 residues. The V end was cut by 1 base, the J end by 2 bases, with 7 bases between. The CDR3 nucleotides are TGTGCCAGCAGCCAAGGACTTTACACAGATACGCAGTATTTT. Encoded protein: CASSQGLYTDTQYF.

The table lists this clonotype with a few counts. The chain uses TRBV10-3 and TRBJ1-1, with TRBD1 matching over 9 bases. The trim removed 2 bases at V and 5 bases at J, leaving 3 bases unmatched. The CDR3 extends over 14 amino acids. Germline assignment: CDR1 ENHRY and CDR2 SYGVKD. Written as DNA, the CDR3 is TGTGCCATCAGTGAGGGACAGGGGAGTACTGAAGCTTTCTTT. This encodes CAISEGQGSTEAFF.

The rearrangement uses TRBV7-9 and TRBJ1-2; possibly TRBD1 for D (6 bases). Trimming took off 2 bases at V and 0 bases at J, with 10 bases between the two ends. Germline values: CDR1 SEHNR, CDR2 FQNEAQ (reference sequence). The CDR3 runs 15 residues. The CDR3 DNA sequence: TGTGCCAGCAGCTTATCGACAGGAACTAACTATGGCTACACCTTC. This codes for CASSLSTGTNYGYTF.

The chain combines TRBV20-1 with TRBJ1-1; D not certain. Deletions cut 0 bases from V and 1 base from J, with 9 bases between. CDR1 is DFQATT and CDR2 is SNEGSKA in the germline V gene (reference sequence). The CDR3 is made up of 14 amino acids. CDR3 DNA: TGCAGTGCTAGAGACGTTTTAGGGAACACTGAAGCTTTCTTT. Its protein is CSARDVLGNTEAFF.

This clonotype was counted at least ten times. The genes are TRBV7-9 and TRBJ2-2, with a possible D match to TRBD1 (5 bases). Germline V gene lookup returns CDR1 SEHNR and CDR2 FQNEAQ (reference sequence). The ends were cut back, 2 bases at V and 1 base at J, with 11 bases in the middle. The CDR3 sequence is 16 residues long. The CDR3 spells CASSLSDTQNTGELFF. The CDR3 DNA reads TGTGCCAGCAGCTTATCGGACACACAGAACACCGGGGAGCTGTTTTTT.

This clonotype was recorded at least ten times. The rearrangement joins TRBV5-1 to TRBJ1-1; 7 bases match TRBD1. This CDR3 is 14 amino acids long. Germline values: CDR1 SGHRS, CDR2 YFSETQ. Trimming at V came to 2 bases and at J to 3 bases, leaving 4 bases not matched to a gene. In nucleotides, the CDR3 is TGCGCCAGCAGCTTTGACAGGGCTTACACTGAAGCTTTCTTT. This encodes CASSFDRAYTEAFF.

This clonotype was found many times. V and J are TRBV7-9 and TRBJ2-6; D unresolved. Germline V CDR1 and CDR2: SEHNR, FQNEAQ (reference sequence). CDR3 length: 15 residues. Deletions cut 0 bases from V and 4 bases from J, with 7 bases between. The CDR3: CASSLAPFGANVLTF. The CDR3 bases are TGTGCCAGCAGCTTAGCTCCCTTCGGGGCCAACGTCCTGACTTTC.

This clonotype has at least ten counts. The chain combines TRBV5-5 with TRBJ1-1; D gene ambiguous. V was pared by 0 bases and J by 0 bases, with 12 bases between. This CDR3 is 16 amino acids long. The germline gives CDR1 SGHKS, CDR2 YYEKEE (reference sequence). This CDR3 reads CASSLEFVALNTEAFF. CDR3 DNA: TGTGCCAGCAGCTTGGAATTCGTCGCGCTGAACACTGAAGCTTTCTTT.

In its sample, this clonotype was seen a few times. This chain uses TRBV6-1 with TRBJ1-5; D not resolved. This CDR3 comprises 14 residues. V lost 2 bases and J 5 bases, leaving 10 bases between the germline ends. From germline, CDR1 is MNHNS and CDR2 SASEGT. CDR3 residues: CASSETRVYQPQHF. The CDR3 DNA sequence: TGTGCCAGCAGTGAAACCAGAGTTTATCAGCCCCAGCATTTT.